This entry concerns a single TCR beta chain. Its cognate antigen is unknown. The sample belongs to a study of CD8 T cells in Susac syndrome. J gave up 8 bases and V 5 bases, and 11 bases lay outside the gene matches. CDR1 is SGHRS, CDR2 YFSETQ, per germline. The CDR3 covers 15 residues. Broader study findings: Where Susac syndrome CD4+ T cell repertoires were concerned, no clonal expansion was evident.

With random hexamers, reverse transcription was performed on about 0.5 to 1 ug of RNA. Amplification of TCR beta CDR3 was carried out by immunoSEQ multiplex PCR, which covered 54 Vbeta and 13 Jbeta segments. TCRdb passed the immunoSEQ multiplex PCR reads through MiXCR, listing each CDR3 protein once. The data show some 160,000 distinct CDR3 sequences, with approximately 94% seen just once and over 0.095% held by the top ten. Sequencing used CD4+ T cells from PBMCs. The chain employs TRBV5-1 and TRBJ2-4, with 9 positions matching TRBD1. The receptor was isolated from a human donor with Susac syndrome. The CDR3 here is CASSVQGAGSDIQYF. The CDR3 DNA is TGCGCCAGCAGTGTACAGGGGGCGGGAAGCGACATTCAGTACTTC.